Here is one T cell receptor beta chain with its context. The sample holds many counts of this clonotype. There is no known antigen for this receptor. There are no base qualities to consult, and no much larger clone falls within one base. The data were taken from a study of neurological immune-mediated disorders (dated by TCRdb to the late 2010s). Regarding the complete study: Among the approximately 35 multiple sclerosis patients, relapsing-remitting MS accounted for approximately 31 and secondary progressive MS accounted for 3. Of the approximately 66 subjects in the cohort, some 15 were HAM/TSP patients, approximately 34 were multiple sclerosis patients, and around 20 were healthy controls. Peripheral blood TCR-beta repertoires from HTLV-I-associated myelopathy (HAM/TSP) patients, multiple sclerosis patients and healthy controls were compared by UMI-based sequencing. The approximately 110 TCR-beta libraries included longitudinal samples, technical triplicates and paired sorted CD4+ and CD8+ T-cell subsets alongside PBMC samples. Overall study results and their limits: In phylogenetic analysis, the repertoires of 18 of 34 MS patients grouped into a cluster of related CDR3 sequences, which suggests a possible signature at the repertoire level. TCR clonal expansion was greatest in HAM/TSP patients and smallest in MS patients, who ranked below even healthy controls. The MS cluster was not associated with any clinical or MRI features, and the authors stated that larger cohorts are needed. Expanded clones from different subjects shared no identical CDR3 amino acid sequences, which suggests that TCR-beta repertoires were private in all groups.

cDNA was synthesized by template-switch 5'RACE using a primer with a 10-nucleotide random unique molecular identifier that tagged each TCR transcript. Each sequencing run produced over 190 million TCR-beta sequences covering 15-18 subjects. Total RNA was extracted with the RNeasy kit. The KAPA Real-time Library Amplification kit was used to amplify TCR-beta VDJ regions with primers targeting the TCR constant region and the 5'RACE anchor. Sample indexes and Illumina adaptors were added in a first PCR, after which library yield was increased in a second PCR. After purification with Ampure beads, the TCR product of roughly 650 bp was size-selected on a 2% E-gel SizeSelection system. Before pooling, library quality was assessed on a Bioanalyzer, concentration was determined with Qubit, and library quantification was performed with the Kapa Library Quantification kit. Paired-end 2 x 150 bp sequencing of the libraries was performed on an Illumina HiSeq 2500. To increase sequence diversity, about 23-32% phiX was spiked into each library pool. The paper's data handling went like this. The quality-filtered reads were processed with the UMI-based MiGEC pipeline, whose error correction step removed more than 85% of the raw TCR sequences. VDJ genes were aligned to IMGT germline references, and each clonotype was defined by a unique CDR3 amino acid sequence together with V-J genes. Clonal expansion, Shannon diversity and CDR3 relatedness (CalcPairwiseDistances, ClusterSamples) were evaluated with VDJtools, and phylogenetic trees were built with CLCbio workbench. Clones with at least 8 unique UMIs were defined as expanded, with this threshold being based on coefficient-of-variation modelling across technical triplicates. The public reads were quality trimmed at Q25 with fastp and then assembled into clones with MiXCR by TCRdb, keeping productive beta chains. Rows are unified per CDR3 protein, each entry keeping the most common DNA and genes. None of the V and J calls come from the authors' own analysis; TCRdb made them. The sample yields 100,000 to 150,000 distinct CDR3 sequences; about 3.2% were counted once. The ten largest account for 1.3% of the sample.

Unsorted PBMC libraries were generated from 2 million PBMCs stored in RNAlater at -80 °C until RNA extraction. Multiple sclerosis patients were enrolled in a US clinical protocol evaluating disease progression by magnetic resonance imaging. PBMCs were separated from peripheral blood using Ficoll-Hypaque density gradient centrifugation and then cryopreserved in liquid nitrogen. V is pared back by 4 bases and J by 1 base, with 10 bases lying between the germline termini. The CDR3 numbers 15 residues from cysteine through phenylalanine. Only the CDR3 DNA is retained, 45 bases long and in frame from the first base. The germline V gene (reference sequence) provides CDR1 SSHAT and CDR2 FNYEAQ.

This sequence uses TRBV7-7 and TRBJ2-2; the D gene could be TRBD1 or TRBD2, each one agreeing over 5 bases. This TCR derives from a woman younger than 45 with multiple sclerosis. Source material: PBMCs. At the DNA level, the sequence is TGTGCCAGCAGCTCAGGGACGGGGAACACCGGGGAGCTGTTTTTT. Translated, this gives CASSSGTGNTGELFF. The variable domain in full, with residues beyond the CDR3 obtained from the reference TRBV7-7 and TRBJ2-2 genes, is GAGVSQSPRYKVTKRGQDVTLRCDPISSHATLYWYQQALGQGPEFLTYFNYEAQPDKSGLPSDRFSAERPEGSISTLTIQRTEQRDSAMYRCASSSGTGNTGELFFGEGSRLTVL.